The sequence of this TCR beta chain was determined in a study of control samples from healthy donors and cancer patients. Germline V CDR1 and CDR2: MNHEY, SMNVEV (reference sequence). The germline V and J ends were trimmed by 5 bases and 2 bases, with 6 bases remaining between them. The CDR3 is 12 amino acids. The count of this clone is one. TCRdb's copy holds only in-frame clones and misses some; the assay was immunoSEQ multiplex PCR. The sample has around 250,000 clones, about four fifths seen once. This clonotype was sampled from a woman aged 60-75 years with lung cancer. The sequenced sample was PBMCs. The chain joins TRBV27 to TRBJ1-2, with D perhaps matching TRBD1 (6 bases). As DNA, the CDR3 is TGTGCCAGCAGTACAGGGAACTATGGCTACACCTTC. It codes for CASSTGNYGYTF.